This T cell receptor (beta chain) is from a study of T cell changes during pregnancy in multiple sclerosis. The method was immunoSEQ multiplex PCR; TCRdb's version includes in-frame clones alone and lacks a portion of them. The sample includes fewer than 110,000 clones, more than 85% of them seen just once. This clone was recorded only once. The CDR3 extends over 14 amino acids. V was shortened by 3 bases and J by 5 bases, with 10 bases between the two germline ends. The germline V gene encodes CDR1 MNHEY and CDR2 SMNVEV (reference sequence). The chain employs TRBV27 and TRBJ2-2; D perhaps matches TRBD1 (6 bases). The receptor was derived from a female donor with multiple sclerosis, enrolled in a pregnancy study. The specimen comprised peripheral blood, sampled in the second trimester of pregnancy. The CDR3 DNA sequence: TGTGCCAGCAGTTTCGGGACATCAACCGGGGAGCTGTTTTTT. Translated, it gives CASSFGTSTGELFF.